This is a list of T cell receptor beta chains from one sample in a study of naive and memory T cell subsets. In TCRdb, the UMI-ligation and nested PCR reads were re-called with MiXCR into one record per CDR3 protein. The repertoire includes approximately 80,000 distinct CDR3 sequences, 9% to 9.5% of them detected once, and over 1% sits in the top ten. The sequencing input was naive CD8+ T cells from blood. The receptors come from a human donor in good health. Both conserved end residues are part of each CDR3. D genes are given only for firm matches. For some rows the clone size is stated as once, few or many, or as a class when expanded; others skip it.

j_gene: TRBJ2-5
abundance: few
v_gene: TRBV29-1
d_gene: -
CDR3aa: CSVETGEVQETQYF
CDR3nt: TGCAGCGTGGAAACAGGGGAGGTCCAAGAGACCCAGTACTTC

j_gene: TRBJ2-1
abundance: -
v_gene: TRBV5-1
d_gene: TRBD2
CDR3aa: CASSHSSGRALQNEQFF
CDR3nt: TGCGCCAGCAGCCACTCTAGCGGGAGGGCCCTCCAGAATGAGCAGTTCTTC

j_gene: TRBJ2-5
abundance: once
v_gene: TRBV20-1
d_gene: -
CDR3aa: CSASGRGGETQYF
CDR3nt: TGCAGTGCTAGTGGCAGGGGTGGGGAGACCCAGTACTTC

j_gene: TRBJ2-7
abundance: -
v_gene: TRBV6-2/TRBV6-3
d_gene: TRBD1
CDR3aa: CASTDRGSYEQYF
CDR3nt: TGTGCCAGCACGGACAGGGGATCCTACGAGCAGTACTTC

j_gene: TRBJ2-7
abundance: -
v_gene: TRBV13
d_gene: TRBD1
CDR3aa: CASSLGRGQGNEQYF
CDR3nt: TGTGCCAGCAGCTTAGGCCGCGGACAGGGAAACGAGCAGTACTTC

j_gene: TRBJ2-1
abundance: many
v_gene: TRBV19
d_gene: -
CDR3aa: CASSISGWNEQFF
CDR3nt: TGTGCCAGTAGTATAAGTGGGTGGAATGAGCAGTTCTTC

j_gene: TRBJ1-5
abundance: -
v_gene: TRBV27
d_gene: -
CDR3aa: CASSFSGVGQPQHF
CDR3nt: TGTGCCAGCAGTTTTTCAGGGGTCGGACAGCCCCAGCATTTT

j_gene: TRBJ2-1
abundance: few
v_gene: TRBV28
d_gene: TRBD2
CDR3aa: CASSWTSADNEQFF
CDR3nt: TGTGCCAGCAGTTGGACTAGCGCTGACAATGAGCAGTTCTTC

j_gene: TRBJ2-7
abundance: -
v_gene: TRBV27
d_gene: TRBD1
CDR3aa: CASSRGTGSYEQYF
CDR3nt: TGTGCCAGCAGTAGAGGGACAGGATCCTACGAGCAGTACTTC

j_gene: TRBJ2-7
abundance: few
v_gene: TRBV28
d_gene: TRBD2
CDR3aa: CASSLGTRIEQYF
CDR3nt: TGTGCCAGCAGTTTAGGGACTAGGATCGAGCAGTACTTC

j_gene: TRBJ2-7
abundance: few
v_gene: TRBV7-2
d_gene: TRBD2
CDR3aa: CASSSGTSTYEQYF
CDR3nt: TGTGCCAGCAGCTCCGGGACTAGCACCTACGAGCAGTACTTC

j_gene: TRBJ2-7
abundance: few
v_gene: TRBV11-1
d_gene: -
CDR3aa: CASSLEYNYEQYF
CDR3nt: TGTGCCAGCAGCTTAGAGTACAACTACGAGCAGTACTTC

j_gene: TRBJ2-1
abundance: many
v_gene: TRBV27
d_gene: TRBD2
CDR3aa: CASSRGGRNEQFF
CDR3nt: TGTGCCAGCAGTAGAGGCGGGAGGAATGAGCAGTTCTTC

j_gene: TRBJ1-1
abundance: few
v_gene: TRBV2
d_gene: -
CDR3aa: CASSKSEGRGAFF
CDR3nt: TGTGCCAGCAGTAAAAGTGAAGGCCGAGGAGCTTTCTTT

j_gene: TRBJ2-1
abundance: many
v_gene: TRBV6-5
d_gene: -
CDR3aa: CASSHLVGFEYNEQFF
CDR3nt: TGTGCCAGCAGTCATCTAGTTGGGTTCGAGTACAATGAGCAGTTCTTC

j_gene: TRBJ2-3
abundance: few
v_gene: TRBV9
d_gene: TRBD2
CDR3aa: CASSEGLAGGPRDTQYF
CDR3nt: TGTGCCAGCAGCGAGGGGTTAGCGGGAGGGCCGAGAGATACGCAGTATTTT

j_gene: TRBJ2-6
abundance: few
v_gene: TRBV2
d_gene: -
CDR3aa: CASKVRGIGGANVLTF
CDR3nt: TGTGCCAGCAAAGTGAGAGGGATTGGTGGGGCCAACGTCCTGACTTTC

j_gene: TRBJ1-1
abundance: few
v_gene: TRBV11-2
d_gene: -
CDR3aa: CASSGRTPRAFF
CDR3nt: TGTGCCAGCAGCGGCCGGACGCCCCGAGCTTTCTTT

j_gene: TRBJ2-7
abundance: few
v_gene: TRBV5-4
d_gene: TRBD2
CDR3aa: CASSFSGRVYEQYF
CDR3nt: TGTGCCAGCAGCTTTAGCGGGAGAGTGTACGAGCAGTACTTC

j_gene: TRBJ1-4
abundance: few
v_gene: TRBV7-9
d_gene: -
CDR3aa: CASSSRGPTAMNEKLFF
CDR3nt: TGTGCCAGCAGCTCCCGCGGCCCGACGGCCATGAATGAAAAACTGTTTTTT

j_gene: TRBJ1-1
abundance: few
v_gene: TRBV5-5
d_gene: -
CDR3aa: CASSLTGSAEAFF
CDR3nt: TGTGCCAGCAGCTTGACAGGTTCCGCTGAAGCTTTCTTT

j_gene: TRBJ2-7
abundance: -
v_gene: TRBV10-3
d_gene: -
CDR3aa: CATRQADEQYF
CDR3nt: TGTGCCACCAGACAGGCAGACGAGCAGTACTTC

j_gene: TRBJ2-1
abundance: few
v_gene: TRBV6-2/TRBV6-3
d_gene: -
CDR3aa: CASSSASYNEQFF
CDR3nt: TGTGCCAGCAGTTCAGCCTCCTACAATGAGCAGTTCTTC

j_gene: TRBJ2-2
abundance: many
v_gene: TRBV27
d_gene: -
CDR3aa: CASSLGATGELFF
CDR3nt: TGTGCCAGCAGTTTAGGGGCCACCGGGGAGCTGTTTTTT

j_gene: TRBJ2-1
abundance: few
v_gene: TRBV4-1
d_gene: TRBD2
CDR3aa: CASSQDRGAGGPHNEQFF
CDR3nt: TGCGCCAGCAGCCAAGATCGGGGGGCGGGAGGGCCCCACAATGAGCAGTTCTTC

j_gene: TRBJ2-5
abundance: many
v_gene: TRBV27
d_gene: -
CDR3aa: CASSLGDNQETQYF
CDR3nt: TGTGCCAGCAGTTTAGGGGACAACCAAGAGACCCAGTACTTC

j_gene: TRBJ2-1
abundance: few
v_gene: TRBV11-2
d_gene: TRBD1
CDR3aa: CASSSPGTGDNEQFF
CDR3nt: TGTGCCAGCAGCTCCCCCGGGACAGGGGACAATGAGCAGTTCTTC

j_gene: TRBJ1-1
abundance: many
v_gene: TRBV18
d_gene: -
CDR3aa: CASSPPDLNTEAFF
CDR3nt: TGTGCCAGCTCACCACCAGACTTGAACACTGAAGCTTTCTTT

j_gene: TRBJ1-5
abundance: many
v_gene: TRBV21-1
d_gene: -
CDR3aa: CASSKGSGGDSNQPQHF
CDR3nt: TGTGCCAGCAGCAAAGGGTCCGGCGGAGATAGCAATCAGCCCCAGCATTTT

j_gene: TRBJ2-3
abundance: -
v_gene: TRBV7-2
d_gene: -
CDR3aa: CASSLATAAPSTDTQYF
CDR3nt: TGTGCCAGCAGCTTAGCGACAGCGGCACCAAGCACAGATACGCAGTATTTT

j_gene: TRBJ2-3
abundance: many
v_gene: TRBV9
d_gene: -
CDR3aa: CASSVGSGTQYF
CDR3nt: TGTGCCAGCAGCGTAGGGTCAGGGACGCAGTATTTT

j_gene: TRBJ2-7
abundance: few
v_gene: TRBV27
d_gene: -
CDR3aa: CASRGGGLRYEQYF
CDR3nt: TGTGCCAGCAGGGGAGGGGGGCTAAGGTACGAGCAGTACTTC

j_gene: TRBJ2-3
abundance: few
v_gene: TRBV3-1
d_gene: TRBD1
CDR3aa: CASSPVGTVTDTQYF
CDR3nt: TGTGCCAGCAGCCCAGTAGGGACAGTAACCGATACGCAGTATTTT

j_gene: TRBJ1-1
abundance: -
v_gene: TRBV12-3/TRBV12-4
d_gene: -
CDR3aa: CASSFRWGRGTEAFF
CDR3nt: TGTGCCAGCAGTTTCCGTTGGGGGCGCGGCACTGAAGCTTTCTTT

j_gene: TRBJ2-5
abundance: many
v_gene: TRBV7-8
d_gene: TRBD2
CDR3aa: CASSAEAGGGETQYF
CDR3nt: TGTGCCAGCAGCGCAGAAGCGGGGGGGGGGGAGACCCAGTACTTC

j_gene: TRBJ2-2
abundance: many
v_gene: TRBV28
d_gene: -
CDR3aa: CASSFDVGNTGELFF
CDR3nt: TGTGCCAGCAGTTTTGACGTCGGGAACACCGGGGAGCTGTTTTTT

j_gene: TRBJ2-1
abundance: few
v_gene: TRBV12-3/TRBV12-4
d_gene: TRBD2
CDR3aa: CASSPLSGAPLGNEQFF
CDR3nt: TGTGCCAGCAGTCCACTTAGCGGGGCCCCTCTGGGCAATGAGCAGTTCTTC

j_gene: TRBJ2-5
abundance: many
v_gene: TRBV27
d_gene: TRBD2
CDR3aa: CASSIGTSGRRETQYF
CDR3nt: TGTGCCAGCAGCATAGGGACTAGCGGGCGCAGGGAGACCCAGTACTTC

j_gene: TRBJ1-5
abundance: -
v_gene: TRBV6-1
d_gene: TRBD1
CDR3aa: CASSGDRAGSGQPQHF
CDR3nt: TGTGCCAGCAGCGGAGACAGGGCTGGGTCGGGTCAGCCCCAGCATTTT

j_gene: TRBJ1-5
abundance: -
v_gene: TRBV7-6
d_gene: -
CDR3aa: CASSLGRGLNQPQHF
CDR3nt: TGTGCCAGCAGCTTAGGTCGTGGGCTCAATCAGCCCCAGCATTTT

j_gene: TRBJ2-2
abundance: many
v_gene: TRBV24-1
d_gene: -
CDR3aa: CASGSLGNTGELFF
CDR3nt: TGTGCCTCTGGAAGTCTGGGGAACACCGGGGAGCTGTTTTTT

j_gene: TRBJ1-3
abundance: few
v_gene: TRBV4-1
d_gene: -
CDR3aa: CASSQDRAGDSGNTIYF
CDR3nt: TGCGCCAGCAGCCAAGATCGGGCGGGAGATTCTGGAAACACCATATATTTT

j_gene: TRBJ2-7
abundance: -
v_gene: TRBV29-1
d_gene: TRBD2
CDR3aa: CSVETSAGGLYEQYF
CDR3nt: TGCAGCGTTGAGACATCAGCGGGAGGGTTATACGAGCAGTACTTC

j_gene: TRBJ2-1
abundance: few
v_gene: TRBV19
d_gene: -
CDR3aa: CASSFVLYHNEQFF
CDR3nt: TGTGCCAGTAGTTTTGTTCTCTATCACAATGAGCAGTTCTTC

j_gene: TRBJ2-3
abundance: many
v_gene: TRBV6-5
d_gene: TRBD1
CDR3aa: CASSYSTTGPPDTQYF
CDR3nt: TGTGCCAGCAGTTACTCGACGACAGGGCCCCCAGATACGCAGTATTTT

j_gene: TRBJ2-2
abundance: many
v_gene: TRBV20-1
d_gene: TRBD1
CDR3aa: CSVESSGQGAGTGELFF
CDR3nt: TGCAGTGTCGAGTCTTCCGGACAGGGGGCTGGGACCGGGGAGCTGTTTTTT

j_gene: TRBJ2-7
abundance: few
v_gene: TRBV20-1
d_gene: -
CDR3aa: CSARASGQVYEQYF
CDR3nt: TGCAGTGCTAGAGCCTCCGGGCAGGTCTACGAGCAGTACTTC

j_gene: TRBJ2-1
abundance: -
v_gene: TRBV2
d_gene: -
CDR3aa: CASSEGPRGNEQFF
CDR3nt: TGTGCCAGCAGTGAGGGACCACGCGGCAATGAGCAGTTCTTC

j_gene: TRBJ2-7
abundance: -
v_gene: TRBV7-2
d_gene: TRBD2
CDR3aa: CATARGGYEQYF
CDR3nt: TGTGCCACCGCCCGGGGGGGTTACGAGCAGTACTTC

j_gene: TRBJ2-1
abundance: -
v_gene: TRBV6-6
d_gene: -
CDR3aa: CASSYQAGLRSYNEQFF
CDR3nt: TGTGCCAGCAGTTATCAGGCAGGACTCCGCTCCTACAATGAGCAGTTCTTC

j_gene: TRBJ2-7
abundance: few
v_gene: TRBV6-1
d_gene: -
CDR3aa: CASSEGHAYEQYF
CDR3nt: TGTGCCAGCAGTGAGGGACATGCCTACGAGCAGTACTTC